Presented here are 27 T cell receptor beta chains from one specimen sequenced in a study of molecular identifiers for immune sequencing clone quantification. TCRdb processed the PCR reads anew with MiXCR; each CDR3 protein has one entry. The table records about 640,000 distinct CDR3 sequences, about 20% of them present only once. The source material was naive CD8+ T cells from blood, with Jurkat cell RNA spiked in. The subset here: FACS-sorted CD8+CD4-CCR7+CD45RA+ naive T cells. All receptors derive from a human donor in good health. Some libraries in this study had Jurkat cell RNA spiked in.

In its sample, this clonotype was seen many times. The chain employs TRBV11-2 and TRBJ2-1; 7 nucleotides align to TRBD2. The CDR3 is made up of 14 amino acids. The germline CDR1 and CDR2 sequences are SGHAT and FQNNGV. The junction had 7 bases not matched to a gene; V was cut back by 8 bases and J by 3 bases. CDR3 in DNA: TGTGCCAGCGAACCTAGCGGTGACTACAATGAGCAGTTCTTC. Its protein product is CASEPSGDYNEQFF.

This clonotype was found a few times. The chain carries TRBV7-6 and TRBJ2-3, with D possibly being TRBD1 (6 bases). CDR1 is SGHVS, CDR2 FNYEAQ, per germline. The CDR3 covers 18 residues. Trimming took 2 bases from V and 0 from J, leaving 18 bases between them. The CDR3 spells CASSLNRQGLSSTDTQYF. The CDR3 bases are TGTGCCAGCAGCTTAAATAGGCAGGGGCTTTCTAGCACAGATACGCAGTATTTT.

Comment on this clonotype: This CDR3 is missing its conserved last phenylalanine or tryptophan, likely due to a read error. This chain connects TRBV27 to TRBJ2-7; a weak D match, TRBD2 (7 bases). CDR3 size: 14 residues. V gave up 6 bases and J gave up 2 bases, with 14 bases separating them. Looked up from germline, CDR1 is MNHEY and CDR2 is SMNVEV (reference sequence). In DNA form, the CDR3 reads TGTGCCAGCAGCAGGGGAGGGCCCACCTACGAGCAGTACCTC. Translated: CASSRGGPTYEQYL.

The sample holds many counts of this clonotype. The V gene is TRBV19, the J gene TRBJ1-1; D perhaps matches TRBD1 (6 bases). This CDR3 region has 16 residues. V was cut by 5 bases and J by 1 base, with 17 bases left in between. The germline V gene has CDR1 LNHDA and CDR2 SQIVND (reference sequence). In DNA, the CDR3 is TGTGCCAGTAGTCTCCACCCCGGGACATCGAACACTGAAGCTTTCTTT. It translates to CASSLHPGTSNTEAFF. Complete variable domain (other parts from reference TRBV19 and TRBJ1-1): DGGITQSPKYLFRKEGQNVTLSCEQNLNHDAMYWYRQDPGQGLRLIYYSQIVNDFQKGDIAEGYSVSREKKESFPLTVTSAQKNPTAFYLCASSLHPGTSNTEAFFGQGTRLTVV.

The rearrangement links TRBV7-9 to TRBJ2-1; D not certain. V was clipped by 5 bases and J by 8 bases, with 10 bases between them. This CDR3 has 12 residues. In germline, CDR1 is SEHNR, CDR2 FQNEAQ (reference sequence). The CDR3 DNA follows: TGTGCCAGCAGCGCCCCATGGGATGAGCAGTTCTTC. As protein: CASSAPWDEQFF.

This clonotype was recorded at least ten times. The genes are TRBV14 and TRBJ2-1; 7 nucleotides agree with TRBD2. Trimming at V came to 3 bases and at J to 9 bases, leaving 5 bases not matched to a gene. Germline values: CDR1 SGHDN, CDR2 FVKESK. This CDR3 contains 13 residues. CDR3 DNA sequence: TGTGCCAGCAGCCATTTAGCTAGCGGTGAGCAGTTCTTC. This encodes CASSHLASGEQFF.

This clonotype was seen only a few times. The J gene is TRBJ1-1, the V gene TRBV6-5, with D possibly TRBD1 on 6 matching bases. Trimming left V 2 bases short and J 0 bases short, with 10 bases between. Germline V gene lookup returns CDR1 MNHEY and CDR2 SVGAGI. The CDR3 is made up of 15 amino acids. CDR3 nucleotides: TGTGCCAGCAGTTACGGACAGTCAGTGAACACTGAAGCTTTCTTT. This sequence encodes CASSYGQSVNTEAFF.

Many counts were recorded for this clonotype. V is TRBV2 and J is TRBJ2-7; D is undetermined. CDR1 is SNHLY and CDR2 is FYNNEI in the germline V gene. Between the trimmed V and J ends, which lost 1 base and 4 bases, there was a span of 11 bases. There are 14 residues in the CDR3. The CDR3 protein is CASSEGGWVYEQYF. The CDR3 bases are TGTGCCAGCAGTGAAGGTGGTTGGGTGTACGAGCAGTACTTC.

As for this clonotype: A much larger clone differs from this one at a single base, so this may be a read error. The V gene is TRBV28, the J gene TRBJ2-5; perhaps TRBD2 as D (6 bases). Looked up from germline, CDR1 is MDHEN and CDR2 is SYDVKM. The CDR3 has 18 residues. Trimming shortened V by 8 bases and J by 1 base, and 26 bases separated the two germline ends. The CDR3: CASGAQLGVLATQETQYF. CDR3 coding DNA: TGTGCCAGCGGTGCCCAATTAGGGGTACTAGCAACCCAAGAGACCCAGTACTTC.

This clonotype was counted many times. The V gene is TRBV4-1, the J gene TRBJ2-2; the D call may be TRBD1 or TRBD2 (5 bases each). The V gene's germline CDR1 is MGHRA and CDR2 YSYEKL. The V end was cut by 0 bases, the J end by 1 base, with 12 bases between. The CDR3 is 17 amino acids. The CDR3 nucleotides read TGCGCCAGCAGCCAAGATGAGATTGGGGGGAACACCGGGGAGCTGTTTTTT. It is translated as CASSQDEIGGNTGELFF.

A word on this clonotype: A much more abundant neighbour one base away suggests this may be a read error. The chain carries TRBV12-3 or TRBV12-4 and TRBJ2-2; TRBD2 is a possible D gene (6 bases). The CDR3 is made up of 15 amino acids. CDR3 nucleotides: TGTGCCAGCACCCCGCGGGGCCAAAATTTCGGGGAGCCGTTTTTT. Its translation is CASTPRGQNFGEPFF.

Comments on this clonotype: A read error may be the cause here, since a much bigger clone is one base away. The chain combines TRBV6-5 with TRBJ2-4; D unclear. This CDR3 has 17 residues. CDR1 and CDR2 (germline): MNHEY, SVGAGI. As DNA, the CDR3 is TGTGCCAGCAGTTACTCGACCACGCTGCTGGCCAAAACCATTCAGTACTTC. It is translated as CASSYSTTLLAKTIQYF.

The chain recombines TRBV11-2 with TRBJ2-1; possibly TRBD2 for D (6 bases). From germline, CDR1 is SGHAT and CDR2 FQNNGV. The CDR3 spans 15 residues. V lost 1 base to trimming and J lost 9 bases, with 16 bases between them. The chain's CDR3 is CASSLVSGTFSEQFF. The CDR3 DNA sequence: TGTGCCAGCAGCTTAGTGTCGGGGACTTTCAGTGAGCAGTTCTTC.

Ten or more counts support this clonotype. The rearrangement links TRBV20-1 to TRBJ2-1, with D hard to call. CDR1 and CDR2 (germline): DFQATT, SNEGSKA (reference sequence). The CDR3 length is 12 residues. Trimming took 1 base from V and 8 from J, leaving 9 bases between them. The CDR3 DNA reads as TGCAGTGCTAGAGTATCTTCGGATGAGCAGTTCTTC. This encodes CSARVSSDEQFF.

This clonotype has ten or more counts. The chain couples TRBV20-1 to TRBJ2-7, with 10 nucleotides matching TRBD2. The CDR3 loop spans 15 amino acids. Germline V gene data show CDR1 as DFQATT and CDR2 as SNEGSKA (reference sequence). J lost 2 bases, V lost 6 bases, and 10 bases had no gene match. This chain's CDR3 is CSADGLAGATYEQYF. DNA of the CDR3: TGCAGTGCGGACGGGCTAGCGGGAGCCACCTACGAGCAGTACTTC.

Regarding this clonotype: The conserved closing phenylalanine or tryptophan is absent in this CDR3, likely reflecting a read error. The rearrangement uses TRBV6-1 and TRBJ1-1; 8 nucleotides agree with TRBD1. Losses at the gene ends were 0 bases for V and 2 bases for J; bases not matched to a gene: 2. The CDR3 is 15 residues long. Germline-derived CDR1 and CDR2 are MNHNS and SASEGT. The CDR3 protein is CASSEATGVNTEAFS. The CDR3 nucleotides read TGTGCCAGCAGTGAAGCGACAGGGGTTAACACTGAAGCTTTCTCT.

In its sample, this clonotype was seen many times. The V call is TRBV29-1, the J call TRBJ2-7; TRBD1 matches 7 bases. Germline CDR1 is SQVTM and CDR2 is ANQGSEA. The CDR3 consists of 13 residues. J was trimmed by 3 bases and V by 7 bases; bases with no gene match: 9. Written as DNA, the CDR3 is TGCAGCGGAGGCACAGGGGACCGCTACGAGCAGTACTTC. Protein product: CSGGTGDRYEQYF.

This clonotype came up many times. V is TRBV28 and J is TRBJ1-3; D may be TRBD1 (6 bases). V shed 3 bases and J shed 0 bases, with 12 bases lying between them. The CDR3 loop spans 16 amino acids. From germline, CDR1 is MDHEN and CDR2 SYDVKM. In DNA form, the CDR3 reads TGTGCCAGCAGTTTTCGGGACAAACTCTCTGGAAACACCATATATTTT. This translates into CASSFRDKLSGNTIYF.

The sample holds many counts of this clonotype. The genes are TRBV7-2 and TRBJ2-3; D may be TRBD2 (5 bases). The CDR3 covers 13 residues. The V gene lost 8 bases and the J gene lost 4 bases, with 13 bases spanning the gap. Germline V gene lookup returns CDR1 SGHTA and CDR2 FQGNSA. The CDR3 DNA sequence: TGTGCCAGCGAGTTAGCGTTTCCAGATACGCAGTATTTT. It is translated as CASELAFPDTQYF.

About this clonotype: This may be a read error: a much more frequent sequence differs by one nucleotide. The rearrangement uses TRBV10-3 and TRBJ2-1; D unclear. CDR3 length: 12 residues. Germline V CDR1 and CDR2: ENHRY, SYGVKD. Here the CDR3 DNA reads TGTGCCATCAGCGGAGCCTTCAATGAGCAGTCCTTC. Protein product: CAISGAFNEQSF.

This clonotype was recorded many times. Here the CDR3 reads CASSQVTGQGPDTQYF. CDR3 bases: TGTGCCAGCAGCCAAGTAACGGGACAGGGGCCAGATACGCAGTATTTT. This chain joins TRBV3-1 and TRBJ2-3; 10 positions match TRBD1. CDR3 length equals 16 residues. Germline CDR1 is LGHDT and CDR2 is YNNKEL (reference sequence). Trimming cost V 1 base and J 4 bases; bases outside gene matches: 5.

Comments on this clonotype: A clone one base away is much larger, so this may be a read error. This likely comes from a read error, as the CDR3 has no conserved phenylalanine or tryptophan at its end. This chain joins TRBV28 and TRBJ2-7; 9 nucleotides agree with TRBD1. The CDR3 has 15 residues. V trimming: 4 bases; J trimming: 5 bases; junction bases outside the gene matches: 9. CDR1 MDHEN and CDR2 SYDVKM come from the germline V gene. This CDR3 is CASSSSGTGTDEQYL. CDR3 DNA: TGTGCCAGCAGTTCCTCCGGGACAGGGACCGACGAGCAGTACCTC.

The chain uses TRBV30 and TRBJ2-2, with D unclear. This CDR3 is 12 amino acids long. Germline values: CDR1 GTSNPN, CDR2 SVGIG (reference sequence). The ends were cut back, 6 bases at V and 1 base at J, with 6 bases in the middle. CDR3 nucleotide sequence: TGTGCCTGCTCAGGGAACACCGGGGAGCTGTTTTTT. This sequence encodes CACSGNTGELFF.

This clonotype came up many times. The chain carries TRBV6-5 and TRBJ2-6; D remains unclear. V lost 5 bases to trimming and J lost 3 bases, with 8 bases between them. The CDR3 totals 14 residues. CDR1 is MNHEY and CDR2 is SVGAGI in the germline V gene. This CDR3 is CASSPGGGANVLTF. CDR3 bases: TGTGCCAGCAGTCCCGGTGGTGGGGCCAACGTCCTGACTTTC.

The chain combines TRBV28 with TRBJ2-5, with 11 bases fitting TRBD2. With 4 bases clipped from V and 1 base from J, the junction kept 11 bases outside the gene matches. Germline CDR1 reads MDHEN; CDR2 reads SYDVKM. The CDR3 extends over 18 amino acids. The CDR3 region has the DNA TGTGCCAGCAGTTACCCACCCGGACTAGCGGGCCTCCAAGAGACCCAGTACTTC. Translating it yields CASSYPPGLAGLQETQYF.

This clonotype was counted many times. The CDR3 protein is CATRGGNQPQHF. CDR3 in DNA: TGTGCCACCAGGGGCGGCAATCAGCCCCAGCATTTT. This chain joins TRBV15 and TRBJ1-5; no firm D call. The CDR3 runs to 12 residues. V lost 6 bases, J lost 2 bases, and 5 bases lay in between. Per germline, CDR1 LNHNV and CDR2 YYDKDF (reference sequence).

This clonotype was counted ten times or more. CDR3 DNA: TGCGCCAGCAGCTTGACAGGGTTTATCCAAGAGACCCAGTACTTC. Translated: CASSLTGFIQETQYF. This chain joins TRBV5-1 and TRBJ2-5, with D perhaps matching TRBD1 (6 bases). V was shortened by 1 base and J by 1 base, with 11 bases between the two germline ends. The CDR3 extends over 15 amino acids. Germline V CDR1 and CDR2: SGHRS, YFSETQ.